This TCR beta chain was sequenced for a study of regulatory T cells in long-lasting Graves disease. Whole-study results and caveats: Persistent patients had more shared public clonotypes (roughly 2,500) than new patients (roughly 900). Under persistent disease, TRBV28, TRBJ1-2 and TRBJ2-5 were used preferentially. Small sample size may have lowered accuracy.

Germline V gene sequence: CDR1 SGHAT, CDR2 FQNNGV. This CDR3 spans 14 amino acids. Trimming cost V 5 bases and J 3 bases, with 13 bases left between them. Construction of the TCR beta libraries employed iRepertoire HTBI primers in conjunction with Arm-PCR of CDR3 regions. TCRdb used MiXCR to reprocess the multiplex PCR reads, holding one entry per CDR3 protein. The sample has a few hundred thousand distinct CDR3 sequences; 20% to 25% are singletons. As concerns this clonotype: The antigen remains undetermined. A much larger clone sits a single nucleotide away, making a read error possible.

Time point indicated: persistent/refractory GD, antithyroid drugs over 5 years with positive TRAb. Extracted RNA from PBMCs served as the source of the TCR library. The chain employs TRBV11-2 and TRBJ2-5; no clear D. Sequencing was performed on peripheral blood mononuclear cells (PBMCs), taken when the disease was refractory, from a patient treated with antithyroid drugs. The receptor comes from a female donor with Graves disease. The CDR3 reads CASSPLPTEETQYF. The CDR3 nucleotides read TGTGCCAGCAGCCCCCTGCCAACCGAAGAGACCCAGTACTTC.